Presented here are 24 T cell receptor beta chains from one specimen sequenced in a study of blood T cell repertoires in COVID-19. Sequenced by immunoSEQ multiplex PCR; TCRdb stores in-frame clones only, minus some. Here the sample spans roughly 230,000 clones, around 90% being singletons. Source material: peripheral blood. The receptors shown here come from a man aged 25 to 40 with COVID-19, enrolled during active disease.

This rearrangement joins TRBV6-1 to TRBJ1-2; 7 bases align to TRBD1. Germline CDR1 and CDR2: MNHNS and SASEGT. V was pared by 3 bases and J by 7 bases, with 5 bases of the junction left unmatched. The length of the CDR3 is 13 residues. CDR3 bases: TGTGCCAGCAGTGAGTCCAGGGGGATTGGCTACACCTTC. Translation: CASSESRGIGYTF.

V gene TRBV2 combines with J gene TRBJ2-3; 7 positions agree with TRBD2. Germline CDR1 and CDR2: SNHLY and FYNNEI. There are 13 residues in the CDR3. Losses at the gene ends were 7 bases for V and 3 bases for J; bases not matched to a gene: 4. The CDR3 region has the DNA TGTGCCAGCAAGCGGGGCCTAACAGATACGCAGTATTTT. This translates into CASKRGLTDTQYF. The variable domain in full, with the rest retrieved from reference TRBV2 and TRBJ2-3, is EPEVTQTPSHQVTQMGQEVILRCVPISNHLYFYWYRQILGQKVEFLVSFYNNEISEKSEIFDDQFSVERPDGSNFTLKIRSTKLEDSAMYFCASKRGLTDTQYFGPGTRLTVL.

The rearrangement uses TRBV9 and TRBJ1-1; possibly TRBD1 for D (6 bases). Trimming took off 0 bases at V and 1 base at J, with 10 bases between the two ends. CDR3 length equals 15 residues. The germline V gene has CDR1 SGDLS and CDR2 YYNGEE. The CDR3 region is CASSVVSRGNTEAFF. CDR3 bases: TGTGCCAGCAGCGTAGTGTCCAGGGGGAACACTGAAGCTTTCTTT. Full variable domain (remainder filled in from reference TRBV9 and TRBJ1-1): DSGVTQTPKHLITATGQRVTLRCSPRSGDLSVYWYQQSLDQGLQFLIQYYNGEERAKGNILERFSAQQFPDLHSELNLSSLELGDSALYFCASSVVSRGNTEAFFGQGTRLTVV.

The chain links TRBV2 to TRBJ2-1; TRBD2 aligns across 9 bases. The V gene end was trimmed by 8 bases and the J gene end by 7 bases; junction bases not matched to a gene: 9. The CDR3 spans 14 residues. The V gene's germline CDR1 is SNHLY and CDR2 FYNNEI. The CDR3 DNA reads TGTGCCAGCTCTGAGCGGGGGGCTTTAAATGAGCAGTTCTTC. Protein product: CASSERGALNEQFF.

The gene calls are TRBV7-9 and TRBJ2-3; D call uncertain. Germline CDR1 is SEHNR and CDR2 is FQNEAQ (reference sequence). The V end was cut by 5 bases, the J end by 2 bases, with 8 bases between. The CDR3 contains 13 residues. Here the CDR3 DNA reads TGTGCCAGCAGCCGTTTAGCCACAGATACGCAGTATTTT. As protein: CASSRLATDTQYF.

The rearrangement uses TRBV6-5 and TRBJ2-1, with a weak D call TRBD2 (7 bases). CDR3 length: 16 residues. Looked up from germline, CDR1 is MNHEY and CDR2 is SVGAGI. V was clipped by 2 bases and J by 1 base, with 12 bases between them. CDR3 coding DNA: TGTGCCAGCAGTTACCTGGGGGGGCCGTCCTACAATGAGCAGTTCTTC. This translates into CASSYLGGPSYNEQFF.

This chain uses TRBV30 with TRBJ1-2; D unresolved. This CDR3 region has 12 residues. CDR1 is GTSNPN and CDR2 is SVGIG in the germline V gene (reference sequence). With 1 base removed from V and 4 bases from J, the gap between germline ends came to 7 bases. This chain's CDR3 is CAWSGGPYGYTF. The CDR3 DNA reads TGTGCCTGGAGTGGCGGTCCCTATGGCTACACCTTC.

This rearrangement joins TRBV10-3 to TRBJ1-2, with D possibly being TRBD1 (5 bases). Germline V gene data show CDR1 as ENHRY and CDR2 as SYGVKD. V was shortened by 4 bases and J by 1 base, with 16 bases between the two germline ends. The CDR3 is 16 residues long. In nucleotides, the CDR3 is TGTGCCATCAGTGTCGCAGGGTTAGCCGTTAACTATGGCTACACCTTC. Translating gives CAISVAGLAVNYGYTF.

This clone appeared once. CDR3 nucleotide sequence: TGTGCCAGCAGCTCCCCAAGACAGGGTGGTGATTCCAATGAGCAGTTCTTC. It specifies CASSSPRQGGDSNEQFF. The gene calls are TRBV7-2 and TRBJ2-1; 7 bases are a match to TRBD1. Germline-derived CDR1 and CDR2 are SGHTA and FQGNSA. The CDR3 is 17 amino acids. V was pared by 4 bases and J by 6 bases, with 15 bases of the junction left unmatched.

The rearrangement uses TRBV18 and TRBJ1-5; 7 nucleotides align to TRBD1. J gave up 6 bases and V 4 bases, and 6 bases lay outside the gene matches. The length of the CDR3 is 14 residues. Per germline, CDR1 KGHSH and CDR2 LQKENI. CDR3 nucleotide sequence: TGTGCCAGCTCACTAGACAGGGTGACTCAGCCCCAGCATTTT. Encoded protein: CASSLDRVTQPQHF.

The chain has TRBV10-2 and TRBJ2-5; possible D gene TRBD2, 6 bases. CDR1 is WSHSY, CDR2 SAAADI, per germline. The length of the CDR3 is 13 residues. Trimming left V 5 bases short and J 2 bases short, with 9 bases between. CDR3 loop: CASSRDLQETQYF. CDR3 nucleotide sequence: TGCGCCAGCAGTCGGGACTTACAAGAGACCCAGTACTTC.

This clone has more than one count but fewer than ten. Other DNA sequences of this sample code for an identical CDR3. The chain combines TRBV6-5 with TRBJ1-1, with TRBD1 identical over 9 bases. Germline assignment: CDR1 MNHEY and CDR2 SVGAGI. This CDR3 comprises 14 residues. Trimming removed 5 bases from V and 4 bases from J; junction bases left unmatched: 5. The CDR3 sequence is CASSRPGQGTEAFF. The CDR3 DNA follows: TGTGCCAGCAGTAGACCGGGACAGGGCACTGAAGCTTTCTTT.

The V gene is TRBV6-4, the J gene TRBJ1-1; possibly TRBD1 for D (5 bases). The CDR3 totals 14 residues. The V gene lost 3 bases and the J gene lost 4 bases, with 12 bases spanning the gap. The germline gives CDR1 MRHNA, CDR2 SNTAGT. This CDR3 is CASSEQGVSTEAFF. The CDR3 DNA reads as TGTGCCAGCAGTGAGCAAGGGGTAAGCACTGAAGCTTTCTTT.

The chain carries TRBV12-3 or TRBV12-4 and TRBJ2-7; no clear D. CDR3 size: 12 residues. V shed 4 bases and J shed 3 bases, with 7 bases lying between them. The CDR3 bases are TGTGCCAGCAGTTCCTTACACTACGAGCAGTACTTC. Its protein product is CASSSLHYEQYF.

This clone was seen only once. The chain joins TRBV18 to TRBJ1-3, with D possibly matching TRBD1 (5 bases). Trimming removed 0 bases from V and 5 bases from J, with 11 bases in between. Germline loops: CDR1 KGHSH, CDR2 LQKENI. There are 15 residues in the CDR3. CDR3 DNA sequence: TGTGCCAGCTCACCACCTTCAGGGTTACGAAACACCATATATTTT. This codes for CASSPPSGLRNTIYF.

The CDR3 DNA follows: TGCGCCAGCAGCACACGGACAGACACAACTAATGAAAAACTGTTTTTT. Translation gives CASSTRTDTTNEKLFF. V and J are TRBV5-1 and TRBJ1-4; D may be TRBD1 (6 bases). Trimming pared 4 bases from V and 0 bases from J, leaving 13 bases between. CDR1 is SGHRS, CDR2 YFSETQ, per germline. This CDR3 has 16 amino acids.

The chain uses TRBV6-5 and TRBJ2-1; 13 positions agree with TRBD2. V lost 0 bases, J lost 9 bases, and 5 bases stayed unmatched. The CDR3 has 16 residues. Germline CDR1 reads MNHEY; CDR2 reads SVGAGI. The CDR3 region is CASSYSGLAGAGEQFF. CDR3 sequence (DNA): TGTGCCAGCAGTTACTCAGGACTAGCGGGGGCGGGTGAGCAGTTCTTC.

This chain connects TRBV9 to TRBJ2-1; TRBD1 agrees at 7 bases. The CDR3 spans 13 residues. The V and J ends lost 3 bases and 4 bases, in that order; junction bases with no gene match: 1. Germline loops: CDR1 SGDLS, CDR2 YYNGEE. CDR3 amino acids: CASSAGQYNEQFF. The CDR3 coding sequence is TGTGCCAGCAGCGCGGGACAGTACAATGAGCAGTTCTTC.

Only one count was recorded for this clone. The chain joins TRBV6-5 to TRBJ1-1; 7 bases fit TRBD1. Trimming cost V 5 bases and J 4 bases; bases outside gene matches: 7. The CDR3 has 14 amino acids. In germline, CDR1 is MNHEY, CDR2 SVGAGI. The CDR3 region has the DNA TGTGCCAGCAGTCGCAGGGGGTTTGTCACTGAAGCTTTCTTT. Protein product: CASSRRGFVTEAFF.

This sequence joins TRBV5-1 and TRBJ2-4, with D hard to call. Germline CDR1 is SGHRS and CDR2 is YFSETQ. CDR3 length equals 14 residues. Trimming left V 2 bases short and J 0 bases short, with 6 bases between. CDR3 coding DNA: TGCGCCAGCAGCTTATTCCTAGCCAAAAACATTCAGTACTTC. Its translation: CASSLFLAKNIQYF.

This chain connects TRBV7-9 to TRBJ1-2, with TRBD1 matching over 8 bases. Germline CDR1 is SEHNR and CDR2 is FQNEAQ (reference sequence). The CDR3 length is 15 residues. V was clipped by 5 bases and J by 3 bases; unmatched bases: 8. CDR3 DNA: TGTGCCAGCAGCCCAGGGGGCGCGTTGGACTATGGCTACACCTTC. Translating gives CASSPGGALDYGYTF. Using reference TRBV7-9 and TRBJ1-2 for the parts outside the CDR3, the full variable domain is DTGVSQNPRHKITKRGQNVTFRCDPISEHNRLYWYRQTLGQGPEFLTYFQNEAQLEKSRLLSDRFSAERPKGSFSTLEIQRTEQGDSAMYLCASSPGGALDYGYTFGSGTRLTVV.

This clone appeared once. The chain recombines TRBV5-1 with TRBJ1-3; perhaps TRBD1 as D (5 bases). The CDR3 has 15 residues. V lost 2 bases and J 0 bases, leaving 9 bases between the germline ends. CDR1 is SGHRS and CDR2 is YFSETQ in the germline V gene. In nucleotides, the CDR3 is TGCGCCAGCAGCTTCGACAGACTCTCTGGAAACACCATATATTTT. Its translation is CASSFDRLSGNTIYF.

This chain's CDR3 is CASRASLAQETQYF. CDR3 bases: TGCGCCAGCAGGGCGTCACTAGCGCAGGAGACCCAGTACTTC. The V call is TRBV5-1, the J call TRBJ2-5; 7 nucleotides line up with TRBD2. Germline values: CDR1 SGHRS, CDR2 YFSETQ. Trimming removed 5 bases from V and 5 bases from J; junction bases left unmatched: 9. The CDR3 loop spans 14 amino acids.

The V gene is TRBV19, the J gene TRBJ1-2, with 7 bases matching TRBD1. This CDR3 is built from 15 residues. V was pared by 3 bases and J by 6 bases, with 10 bases of the junction left unmatched. Germline-derived CDR1 and CDR2 are LNHDA and SQIVND (reference sequence). CDR3 DNA: TGTGCCAGTAGTATTTTCGACAGGGTTTACGATGGCTACACCTTC. Protein product: CASSIFDRVYDGYTF.